The TCR beta chain under discussion was sequenced for a study of OX40 agonist ivuxolimab in advanced cancers. Study overall: Patients were given ivuxolimab, an antibody that agonizes OX40 (CD134). Aged roughly 23 to 90 with a mean of 60 years, they were 82.7% male. Partial responses were observed in three patients, of whom one had hepatocellular carcinoma and two had cutaneous melanoma.

TCRdb's table, derived via immunoSEQ multiplex PCR, lists solely in-frame clones and lacks some. The table lists roughly 53,000 clones, roughly 88% of them singletons. Individuals having autoimmune disease history or systemic immunosuppression were not enrolled. Trimming removed 3 bases from V and 0 bases from J, with 13 bases in between. This CDR3 is built from 16 residues. In germline, CDR1 is MGHRA, CDR2 YSYEKL. This material consisted of CD4+ or CD8+ T cells sorted from blood, taken in a trial of the OX40 agonist ivuxolimab. This sequence was found in an adult with an advanced solid tumor such as melanoma, head and neck, liver or kidney cancer. This chain uses TRBV4-1 with TRBJ2-3; D may correspond to TRBD1 or TRBD2 (7 bases each). The CDR3: CASSQQGGTSTDTQYF. CDR3 DNA sequence: TGCGCCAGCAGCCAGCAGGGGGGGACTAGCACAGATACGCAGTATTTT.